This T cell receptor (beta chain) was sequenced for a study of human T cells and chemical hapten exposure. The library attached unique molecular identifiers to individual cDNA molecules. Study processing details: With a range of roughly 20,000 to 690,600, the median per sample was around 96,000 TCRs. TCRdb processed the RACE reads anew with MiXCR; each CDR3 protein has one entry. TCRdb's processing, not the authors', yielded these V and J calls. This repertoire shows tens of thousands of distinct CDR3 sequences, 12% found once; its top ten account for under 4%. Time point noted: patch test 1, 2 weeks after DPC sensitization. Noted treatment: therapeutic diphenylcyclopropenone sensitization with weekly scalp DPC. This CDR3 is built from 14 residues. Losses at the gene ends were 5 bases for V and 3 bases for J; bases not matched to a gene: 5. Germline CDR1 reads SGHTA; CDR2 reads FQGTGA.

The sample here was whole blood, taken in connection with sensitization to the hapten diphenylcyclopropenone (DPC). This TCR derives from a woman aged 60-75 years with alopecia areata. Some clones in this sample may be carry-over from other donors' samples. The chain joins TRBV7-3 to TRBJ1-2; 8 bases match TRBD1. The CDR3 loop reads CASSPAGQDYGYTF. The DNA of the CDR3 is TGTGCCAGCAGCCCCGCGGGACAGGACTATGGCTACACCTTC. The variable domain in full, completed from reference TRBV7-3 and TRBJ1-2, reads GAGVSQTPSNKVTEKGKYVELRCDPISGHTALYWYRQSLGQGPEFLIYFQGTGAADDSGLPNDRFFAVRPEGSVSTLKIQRTERGDSAVYLCASSPAGQDYGYTFGSGTRLTVV.